A single sample is the source of the 13 T cell receptor beta chains below, sequenced in a study of blood T cell repertoires in COVID-19. This table comes from immunoSEQ multiplex PCR, and its TCRdb copy is limited to in-frame clones, with some not included. The sample lists about 130,000 clones, approximately 80% occurring once. What was sequenced was peripheral blood. The receptors here all came from a man between 40 and 49 years old with active or convalescent COVID-19.

This clone has a handful of counts. CDR3 loop: CASSPPTGGFGQYF. The CDR3 DNA sequence: TGTGCCAGCAGCCCCCCCACAGGGGGCTTTGGGCAGTACTTC. The chain has TRBV14 and TRBJ2-7; 9 nucleotides agree with TRBD1. CDR1 and CDR2 (germline): SGHDN, FVKESK. V trimming: 4 bases; J trimming: 9 bases; junction bases outside the gene matches: 10. CDR3 size: 14 residues.

The V call is TRBV7-2, the J call TRBJ2-5, with TRBD2 identical over 11 bases. The CDR3 loop spans 16 amino acids. The germline V gene has CDR1 SGHTA and CDR2 FQGNSA. Trimming removed 5 bases from V and 5 bases from J; junction bases left unmatched: 10. CDR3 sequence reads: CASSVPTASGGETQYF. CDR3 nucleotide sequence: TGTGCCAGCAGCGTACCAACGGCTAGCGGGGGGGAGACCCAGTACTTC.

The chain is built from TRBV7-8 and TRBJ2-3, with 12 bases matching TRBD2. This CDR3 is built from 15 residues. From germline, CDR1 is SGHVS and CDR2 FQNEAQ. V lost 5 bases to trimming and J lost 5 bases; unmatched junction nucleotides: 5. As DNA, the CDR3 is TGTGCCAGCAGCCCTAGCGGGGGGGTTGGAGATACGCAGTATTTT. This encodes CASSPSGGVGDTQYF.

The V call is TRBV30, the J call TRBJ2-3; tentative D call: TRBD2 (6 bases). In germline, CDR1 is GTSNPN, CDR2 SVGIG (reference sequence). This CDR3 is built from 14 residues. Trimming took 0 bases from V and 3 from J, leaving 10 bases between them. In nucleotides, the CDR3 is TGTGCCTGGAGTGTACTGGAGGGGACAGATACGCAGTATTTT. Protein product: CAWSVLEGTDTQYF.

This chain joins TRBV11-2 and TRBJ1-2, with D perhaps TRBD1 (6 bases). The CDR3 sequence is 14 residues long. The V and J ends lost 0 bases and 4 bases respectively, with 9 bases between them. From germline, CDR1 is SGHAT and CDR2 FQNNGV. The chain's CDR3 is CASSLEVGAYGYTF. CDR3 sequence (DNA): TGTGCCAGCAGCTTAGAGGTGGGGGCCTATGGCTACACCTTC.

The chain is built from TRBV5-1 and TRBJ1-6; TRBD1 matches at 8 bases. The CDR3 loop spans 21 amino acids. Germline CDR1 and CDR2: SGHRS and YFSETQ. V dropped 4 bases and J dropped 0; count of bases not matched to a gene: 18. CDR3 in DNA: TGCGCCAGCAGCCAACAGGCCCTCCGGGACAGGTGGAGCTCCTATAATTCACCCCTCCACTTT. Encoded protein: CASSQQALRDRWSSYNSPLHF. The full variable domain, with the rest looked up from reference TRBV5-1 and TRBJ1-6, is KAGVTQTPRYLIKTRGQQVTLSCSPISGHRSVSWYQQTPGQGLQFLFEYFSETQRNKGNFPGRFSGRQFSNSRSEMNVSTLELGDSALYLCASSQQALRDRWSSYNSPLHFGNGTRLTVT.

The rearrangement joins TRBV24-1 to TRBJ1-2, with D possibly matching TRBD1 (6 bases). Per germline, CDR1 KGHDR and CDR2 SFDVKD. This CDR3 is built from 14 residues. The V end lost 2 bases, the J end lost 4 bases, and 10 bases lay between the germline ends. The CDR3 protein is CATSDSSTGYGYTF. CDR3 nucleotide sequence: TGTGCCACCAGTGATTCTTCGACAGGCTATGGCTACACCTTC.

V is TRBV12-2 and J is TRBJ2-3; the table calls TRBD2, which could not be checked here. TRBV12-2 represents a pseudogene. The CDR3 is 15 residues long. The CDR3 protein is CASRLGGGPRDTQYF. The CDR3 DNA reads as TGTGCAAGTCGCTTAGGGGGGGGGCCCCGAGATACGCAGTATTTT.

This chain joins TRBV30 and TRBJ2-5; D not certain. V was pared by 2 bases and J by 5 bases, with 6 bases between. Germline-derived CDR1 and CDR2 are GTSNPN and SVGIG (reference sequence). The CDR3 is made up of 11 amino acids. The CDR3 sequence: CAWSFEETQYF. In nucleotides, the CDR3 is TGTGCCTGGAGTTTTGAGGAGACCCAGTACTTC.

The CDR3 spells CASSYGSYGYTF. The CDR3 bases are TGTGCCAGCAGTTACGGCAGCTATGGCTACACCTTC. The chain has TRBV6-6 and TRBJ1-2; no definite D call. CDR3 length equals 12 residues. Per the germline V gene, CDR1 is MNHNY and CDR2 is SVGAGI (reference sequence). V was shortened by 2 bases and J by 4 bases, with 5 bases between the two germline ends.

The chain joins TRBV7-9 to TRBJ2-5, with 7 bases matching TRBD1. The junction had 15 bases not matched to a gene; V was cut back by 3 bases and J by 5 bases. Germline CDR1 and CDR2: SEHNR and FQNEAQ (reference sequence). The CDR3 runs 17 residues. The CDR3 nucleotides are TGTGCCAGCAGCTTCCCCGGGCAGGGGGAGTATCGGGAGACCCAGTACTTC. Translating gives CASSFPGQGEYRETQYF. The variable domain in full, with the rest retrieved from reference TRBV7-9 and TRBJ2-5, is DTGVSQNPRHKITKRGQNVTFRCDPISEHNRLYWYRQTLGQGPEFLTYFQNEAQLEKSRLLSDRFSAERPKGSFSTLEIQRTEQGDSAMYLCASSFPGQGEYRETQYFGPGTRLLVL.

The CDR3 DNA reads as TGTGCCAGCAGTGAATCGGGACAGTATAGCAATCAGCCCCAGCATTTT. Protein sequence: CASSESGQYSNQPQHF. V usage is TRBV6-1 and J usage is TRBJ1-5, with 7 bases that match TRBD1. The germline gives CDR1 MNHNS, CDR2 SASEGT. CDR3 length: 16 amino acids. The trim removed 2 bases at V and 0 bases at J, leaving 4 bases unmatched.

The DNA of the CDR3 is TGTGCCAGCAGGATCGGAAGCGGAATGGGGAACACTGAAGCTTTCTTT. As protein: CASRIGSGMGNTEAFF. The rearrangement joins TRBV4-2 to TRBJ1-1, with D unresolved. The germline V gene encodes CDR1 LGHNA and CDR2 YNFKEQ. The CDR3 length is 16 residues. Between the trimmed V and J ends, which lost 6 bases and 1 base, there was a span of 18 bases.